A single sample gave rise to the 11 T cell receptor beta chains below, sequenced in a study of OX40 agonist ivuxolimab in advanced cancers. Libraries were prepared by immunoSEQ multiplex PCR; TCRdb keeps only in-frame clonotypes and omits some of them. This table has around 86,000 clones, 89% appearing once. The starting material was CD4+ or CD8+ T cells sorted from blood, obtained in a trial of the OX40 agonist ivuxolimab. These receptors came from an adult with an advanced solid tumor such as melanoma, head and neck, liver or kidney cancer.

CDR3 sequence reads: CASSLDRTLNTDTQYF. As DNA, the CDR3 is TGTGCCAGCAGCTTGGACAGGACGCTTAACACAGATACGCAGTATTTT. The chain couples TRBV5-4 to TRBJ2-3, with D maybe TRBD1 (5 bases). Trimming removed 0 bases at V and 2 bases at J, with 13 bases between. Germline CDR1 and CDR2: SGHNT and YYREEE (reference sequence). The CDR3 has 16 amino acids.

This clone has only one observation. The chain couples TRBV18 to TRBJ2-7; D possibly corresponds to TRBD2 (6 bases). V was shortened by 3 bases and J by 7 bases, with 13 bases between the two germline ends. From germline, CDR1 is KGHSH and CDR2 LQKENI. The CDR3 has 13 amino acids. CDR3 protein: CASSPVEGREQYF. The CDR3 bases are TGTGCCAGCTCACCGGTCGAGGGGAGGGAGCAGTACTTC.

The rearrangement uses TRBV12-2 and TRBJ1-1; the table's D gene call, TRBD1, was not cross checked with the DNA. TRBV12-2 is termed a pseudogene. The CDR3 spans 18 residues. Here the CDR3 DNA reads TGTGCAAGTCGCTTAGTTCCCAGGGGTCTTGGGGTGTGCGCTGAAGCTTTCTTT. Translating it yields CASRLVPRGLGVCAEAFF.

This chain links TRBV18 with TRBJ2-5; 8 bases line up with TRBD1. The germline V gene has CDR1 KGHSH and CDR2 LQKENI. The V segment lost 7 bases and the J segment 0 bases; nucleotides outside the gene matches: 4. CDR3 size: 14 residues. CDR3 amino acids: CASLQGDHQETQYF. CDR3 DNA sequence: TGTGCCAGCTTACAGGGGGATCACCAAGAGACCCAGTACTTC.

V usage is TRBV18 and J usage is TRBJ2-1; D call uncertain. Deletions cut 2 bases from V and 0 bases from J, with 8 bases between. CDR3 length: 15 amino acids. Germline loops: CDR1 KGHSH, CDR2 LQKENI. The CDR3 DNA reads as TGTGCCAGCTCACCAATACTGAGCTCCTACAATGAGCAGTTCTTC. Its protein is CASSPILSSYNEQFF.

This chain uses TRBV9 with TRBJ2-5; 8 positions match TRBD2. Germline CDR1 reads SGDLS; CDR2 reads YYNGEE. V was pared by 10 bases and J by 1 base, with 12 bases of the junction left unmatched. This CDR3 contains 15 residues. For the CDR3, the DNA is TGTGCCCGCACCGCCACTAGCGGCTTCCAAGAGACCCAGTACTTC. It specifies CARTATSGFQETQYF.

The rearrangement uses TRBV10-1 and TRBJ2-1; no clear D gene. Trimming removed 3 bases at V and 4 bases at J, with 10 bases between. The CDR3 is 14 amino acids. Germline lookup yields CDR1 WNHNN and CDR2 SYGVQD (reference sequence). The CDR3 sequence is CASSDPYQYNEQFF. CDR3 nucleotides: TGCGCCAGCAGTGACCCCTACCAATACAATGAGCAGTTCTTC.

The J gene is TRBJ1-1, the V gene TRBV30, with unresolved D. Deletions cut 3 bases from V and 10 bases from J, with 15 bases between. The CDR3 runs 12 residues. Germline values: CDR1 GTSNPN, CDR2 SVGIG (reference sequence). CDR3 bases: TGTGCCTGGAGCGAGACTCGGGTAGTAGCTTTCTTT. It yields the protein CAWSETRVVAFF.

This clone was observed a few times. CDR3 amino acids: CASSSRTGYTEAFF. The CDR3 coding sequence is TGTGCCAGTAGTAGCCGGACAGGTTACACTGAAGCTTTCTTT. The chain combines TRBV19 with TRBJ1-1, with TRBD1 matching 7 bases. The germline V gene has CDR1 LNHDA and CDR2 SQIVND (reference sequence). The V segment lost 4 bases and the J segment 3 bases; nucleotides outside the gene matches: 5. The CDR3 consists of 14 residues.

The genes are TRBV19 and TRBJ1-2; perhaps TRBD1 as D (6 bases). The germline V and J ends were trimmed by 5 bases and 6 bases, with 10 bases remaining between them. This CDR3 has 12 residues. Germline CDR1 reads LNHDA; CDR2 reads SQIVND (reference sequence). Here the CDR3 reads CASSVQGHGYTF. The CDR3 DNA reads TGTGCCAGTAGTGTCCAGGGGCATGGCTACACCTTC.

The CDR3 here is CASRGQSHSGANVLTF. The CDR3 DNA sequence: TGTGCCAGCAGGGGACAGTCCCACTCTGGGGCCAACGTCCTGACTTTC. V gene TRBV27 combines with J gene TRBJ2-6, with 7 positions matching TRBD1. Germline assignment: CDR1 MNHEY and CDR2 SMNVEV (reference sequence). The ends lost 6 bases at V and 0 bases at J; junction bases unmatched: 5. CDR3 length: 16 residues.